This T cell receptor beta chain was profiled in a study of blood T cell repertoires in COVID-19. Study-level background: The study drew acute and convalescent COVID-19 samples from the United States, Italy and Spain. T cells, B-cell-depleted T cells, or PBMCs supplied cDNA or gDNA.

Some clones are missing from TCRdb's copy, which holds only in-frame ones; the method was immunoSEQ multiplex PCR. Altogether nearly 300,000 clones are present, approximately 90% being singletons, with the ten largest covering 5.5% to 7%. This sequence was found in a woman aged 25 to 39 who had recovered from COVID-19. Sequencing used peripheral blood.

CDR3 amino acids: CSVERGLTQETQYF. DNA for the CDR3: TGCAGCGTTGAACGGGGGTTGACCCAAGAGACCCAGTACTTC. V usage is TRBV29-1 and J usage is TRBJ2-5, with D possibly TRBD2 on 6 matching bases. The CDR3 covers 14 residues. The ends were cut back, 2 bases at V and 1 base at J, with 11 bases in the middle. CDR1 and CDR2 (germline): SQVTM, ANQGSEA.